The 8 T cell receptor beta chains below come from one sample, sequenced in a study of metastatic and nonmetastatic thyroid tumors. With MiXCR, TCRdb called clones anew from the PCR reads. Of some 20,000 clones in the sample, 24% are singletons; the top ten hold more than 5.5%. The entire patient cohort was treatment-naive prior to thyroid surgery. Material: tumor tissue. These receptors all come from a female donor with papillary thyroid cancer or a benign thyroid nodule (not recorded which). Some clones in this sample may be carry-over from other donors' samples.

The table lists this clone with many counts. CDR3 bases: TGTGCCAGCAGTTTTGGGCGGGTGGGCATAAACTCTGGGGCCAACGTCCTGACTTTC. Translation gives CASSFGRVGINSGANVLTF. The rearrangement joins TRBV28 to TRBJ2-6, with D possibly matching TRBD2 (5 bases). Germline V gene sequence: CDR1 MDHEN, CDR2 SYDVKM. Trimming took off 3 bases at V and 0 bases at J, with 18 bases between the two ends. The CDR3 extends over 19 amino acids.

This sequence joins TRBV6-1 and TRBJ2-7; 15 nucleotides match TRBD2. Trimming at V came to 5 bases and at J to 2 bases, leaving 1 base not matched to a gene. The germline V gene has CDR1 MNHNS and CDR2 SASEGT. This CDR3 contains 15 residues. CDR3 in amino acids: CASSRTSGRAYEQYF. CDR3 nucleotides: TGTGCCAGCAGTCGGACTAGCGGGAGGGCCTACGAGCAGTACTTC.

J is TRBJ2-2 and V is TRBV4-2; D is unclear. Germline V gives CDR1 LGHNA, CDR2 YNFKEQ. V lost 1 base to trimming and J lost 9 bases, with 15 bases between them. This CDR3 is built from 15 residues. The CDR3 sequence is CASSQVGAYPWELFF. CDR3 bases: TGTGCCAGCAGCCAAGTAGGCGCGTATCCCTGGGAGCTGTTTTTT.

The CDR3 DNA reads as TGTGCCAGCAGCTTAGGAGGGGGGCTATTCTACGAGCAGTACTTC. It yields the protein CASSLGGGLFYEQYF. The J gene is TRBJ2-7, the V gene TRBV7-2; D assignment may be TRBD1 or TRBD2 (6 bases each). The CDR3 consists of 15 residues. Trimming cost V 1 base and J 3 bases, with 13 bases left between them. The germline gives CDR1 SGHTA, CDR2 FQGNSA.

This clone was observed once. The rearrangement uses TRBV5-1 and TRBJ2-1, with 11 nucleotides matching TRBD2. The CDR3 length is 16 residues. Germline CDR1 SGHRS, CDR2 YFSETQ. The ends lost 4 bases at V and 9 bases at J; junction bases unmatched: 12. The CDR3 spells CASSRGVAGGPSEQFF. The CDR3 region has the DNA TGCGCCAGCAGCCGCGGCGTAGCGGGAGGGCCGAGTGAGCAGTTCTTC.

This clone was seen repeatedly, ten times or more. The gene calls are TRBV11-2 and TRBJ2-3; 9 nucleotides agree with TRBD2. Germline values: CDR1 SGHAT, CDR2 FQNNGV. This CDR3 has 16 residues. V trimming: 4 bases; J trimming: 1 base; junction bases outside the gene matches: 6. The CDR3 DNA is TGTGCCAGCAGCTCCCTTAGCGGGAGAGGCACAGATACGCAGTATTTT. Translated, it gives CASSSLSGRGTDTQYF.

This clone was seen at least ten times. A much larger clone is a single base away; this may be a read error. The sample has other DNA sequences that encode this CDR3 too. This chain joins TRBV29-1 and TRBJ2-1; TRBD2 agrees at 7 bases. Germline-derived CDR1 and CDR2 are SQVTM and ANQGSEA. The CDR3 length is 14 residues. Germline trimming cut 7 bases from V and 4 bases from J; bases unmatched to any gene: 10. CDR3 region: CSARELATYNEQFF. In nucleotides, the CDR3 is TGCAGCGCCCGAGAACTAGCGACATACAATGAGCAGTTCTTC.

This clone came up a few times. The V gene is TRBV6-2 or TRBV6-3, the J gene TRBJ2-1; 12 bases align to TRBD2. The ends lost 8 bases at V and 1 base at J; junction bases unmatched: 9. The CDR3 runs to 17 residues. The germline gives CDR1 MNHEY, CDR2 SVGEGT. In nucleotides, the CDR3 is TGTGCCAGCGGGTGGACTAGCGGGACTTTTTCCTACAATGAGCAGTTCTTC. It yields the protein CASGWTSGTFSYNEQFF.